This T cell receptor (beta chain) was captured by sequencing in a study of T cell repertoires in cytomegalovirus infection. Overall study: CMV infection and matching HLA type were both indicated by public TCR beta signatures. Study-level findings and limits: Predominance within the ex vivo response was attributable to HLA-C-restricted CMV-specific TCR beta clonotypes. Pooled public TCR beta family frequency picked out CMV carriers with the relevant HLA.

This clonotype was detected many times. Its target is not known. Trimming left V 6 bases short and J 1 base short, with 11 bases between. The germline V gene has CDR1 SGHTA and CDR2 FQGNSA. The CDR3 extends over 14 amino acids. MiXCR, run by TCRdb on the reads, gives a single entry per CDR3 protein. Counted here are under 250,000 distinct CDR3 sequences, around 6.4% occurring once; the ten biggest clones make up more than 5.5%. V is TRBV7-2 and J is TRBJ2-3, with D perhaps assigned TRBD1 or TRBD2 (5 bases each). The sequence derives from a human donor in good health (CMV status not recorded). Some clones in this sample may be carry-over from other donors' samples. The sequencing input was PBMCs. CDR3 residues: CASSVMGGTDTQYF. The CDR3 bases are TGTGCCAGCAGTGTGATGGGGGGCACAGATACGCAGTATTTT. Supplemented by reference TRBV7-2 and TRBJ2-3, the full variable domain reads GAGVSQSPSNKVTEKGKDVELRCDPISGHTALYWYRQSLGQGLEFLIYFQGNSAPDKSGLPSDRFSAERTGGSVSTLTIQRTQQEDSAVYLCASSVMGGTDTQYFGPGTRLTVL.